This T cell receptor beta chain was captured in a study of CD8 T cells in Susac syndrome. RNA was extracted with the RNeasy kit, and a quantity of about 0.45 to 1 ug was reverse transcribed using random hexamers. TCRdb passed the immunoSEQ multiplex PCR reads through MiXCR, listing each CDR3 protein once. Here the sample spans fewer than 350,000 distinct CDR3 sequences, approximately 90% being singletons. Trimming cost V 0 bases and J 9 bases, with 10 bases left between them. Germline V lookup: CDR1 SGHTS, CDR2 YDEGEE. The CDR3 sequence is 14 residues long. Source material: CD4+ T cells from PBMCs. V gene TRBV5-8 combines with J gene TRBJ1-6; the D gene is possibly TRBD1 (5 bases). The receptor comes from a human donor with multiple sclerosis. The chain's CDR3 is CASSLGGVTSPLHF. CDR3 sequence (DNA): TGTGCCAGCAGCTTGGGGGGGGTGACTTCACCCCTCCACTTT.